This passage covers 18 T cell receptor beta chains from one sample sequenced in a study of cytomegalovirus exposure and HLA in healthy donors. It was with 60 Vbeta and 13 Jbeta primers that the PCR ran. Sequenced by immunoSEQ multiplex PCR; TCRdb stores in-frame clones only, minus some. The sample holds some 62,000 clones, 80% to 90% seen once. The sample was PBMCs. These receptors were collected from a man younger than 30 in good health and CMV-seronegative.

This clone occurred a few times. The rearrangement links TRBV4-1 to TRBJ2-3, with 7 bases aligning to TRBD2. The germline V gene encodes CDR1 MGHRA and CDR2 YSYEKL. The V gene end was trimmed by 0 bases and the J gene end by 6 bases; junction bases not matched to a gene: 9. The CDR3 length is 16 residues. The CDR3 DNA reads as TGCGCCAGCAGCCAAGATGGTACGGGGGGTTGGGATACGCAGTATTTT. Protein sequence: CASSQDGTGGWDTQYF.

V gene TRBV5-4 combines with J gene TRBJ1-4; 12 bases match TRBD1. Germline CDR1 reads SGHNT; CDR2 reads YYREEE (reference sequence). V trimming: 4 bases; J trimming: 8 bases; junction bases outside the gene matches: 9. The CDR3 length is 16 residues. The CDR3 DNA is TGTGCCAGCAGCCAAGGGACAGGGGGCTTAGGGGAAAAACTGTTTTTT. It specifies CASSQGTGGLGEKLFF.

This CDR3 is CATGAGASYEQYF. The CDR3 DNA reads as TGTGCCACAGGGGCGGGGGCCTCCTACGAGCAGTACTTC. The chain carries TRBV13 and TRBJ2-7; D may be TRBD2 (7 bases). From germline, CDR1 is PRHDT and CDR2 FYEKMQ (reference sequence). The ends were cut back, 10 bases at V and 0 bases at J, with 13 bases in the middle. This CDR3 comprises 13 residues.

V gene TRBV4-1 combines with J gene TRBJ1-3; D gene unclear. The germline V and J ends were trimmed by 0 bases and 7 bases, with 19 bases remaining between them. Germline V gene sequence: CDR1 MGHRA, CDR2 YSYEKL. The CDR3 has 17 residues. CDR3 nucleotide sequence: TGCGCCAGCAGCCAAGACCCGGTGGCGGCTCGTGGTAACACCATATATTTT. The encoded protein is CASSQDPVAARGNTIYF.

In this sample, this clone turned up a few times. CDR3 protein: CASSEDLSDEKLFF. Written as DNA, the CDR3 is TGCGCCAGCAGTGAGGACTTGTCGGATGAAAAACTGTTTTTT. V gene TRBV10-1 combines with J gene TRBJ1-4; D is uncertain. Germline-derived CDR1 and CDR2 are WNHNN and SYGVQD (reference sequence). V was shortened by 2 bases and J by 6 bases, with 10 bases between the two germline ends. This CDR3 contains 14 residues.

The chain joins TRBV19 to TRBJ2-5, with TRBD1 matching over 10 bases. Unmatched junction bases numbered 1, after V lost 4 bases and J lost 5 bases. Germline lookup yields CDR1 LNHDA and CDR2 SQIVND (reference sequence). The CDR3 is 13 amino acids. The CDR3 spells CASSTGQGETQYF. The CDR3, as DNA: TGTGCCAGTAGTACGGGACAGGGGGAGACCCAGTACTTC. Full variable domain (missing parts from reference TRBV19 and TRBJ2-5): DGGITQSPKYLFRKEGQNVTLSCEQNLNHDAMYWYRQDPGQGLRLIYYSQIVNDFQKGDIAEGYSVSREKKESFPLTVTSAQKNPTAFYLCASSTGQGETQYFGPGTRLLVL.

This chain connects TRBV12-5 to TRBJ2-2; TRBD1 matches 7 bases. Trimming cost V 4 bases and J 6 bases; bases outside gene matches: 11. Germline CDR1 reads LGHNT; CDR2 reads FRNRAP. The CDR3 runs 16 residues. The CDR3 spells CASGSRQGSISGELFF. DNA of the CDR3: TGTGCTAGTGGTTCCCGACAGGGAAGTATCTCCGGGGAGCTGTTTTTT.

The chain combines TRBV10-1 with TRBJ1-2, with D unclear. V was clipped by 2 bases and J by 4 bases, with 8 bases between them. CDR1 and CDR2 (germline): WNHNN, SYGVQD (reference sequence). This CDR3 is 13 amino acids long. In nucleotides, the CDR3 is TGCGCCAGCAGTGAGCATAGGAGCTATGGCTACACCTTC. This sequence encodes CASSEHRSYGYTF.

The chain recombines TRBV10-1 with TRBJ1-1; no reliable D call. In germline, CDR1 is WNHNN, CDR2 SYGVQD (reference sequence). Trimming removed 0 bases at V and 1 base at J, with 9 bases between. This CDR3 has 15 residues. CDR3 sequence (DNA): TGCGCCAGCAGTGAGTCAAGGCGCGGGAACACTGAAGCTTTCTTT. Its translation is CASSESRRGNTEAFF.

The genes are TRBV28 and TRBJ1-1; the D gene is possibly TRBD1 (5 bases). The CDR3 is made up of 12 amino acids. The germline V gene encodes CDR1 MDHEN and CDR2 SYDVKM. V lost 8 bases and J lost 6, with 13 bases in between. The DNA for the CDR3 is TGTGCCAGCCTATGGGCGGGGGCTGAAGCTTTCTTT. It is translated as CASLWAGAEAFF.

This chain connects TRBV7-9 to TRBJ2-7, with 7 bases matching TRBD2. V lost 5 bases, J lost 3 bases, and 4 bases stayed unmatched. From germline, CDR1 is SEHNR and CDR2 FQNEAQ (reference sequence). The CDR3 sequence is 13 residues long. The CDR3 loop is CASSLGGIYEQYF. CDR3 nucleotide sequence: TGTGCCAGCAGCCTGGGGGGGATCTACGAGCAGTACTTC.

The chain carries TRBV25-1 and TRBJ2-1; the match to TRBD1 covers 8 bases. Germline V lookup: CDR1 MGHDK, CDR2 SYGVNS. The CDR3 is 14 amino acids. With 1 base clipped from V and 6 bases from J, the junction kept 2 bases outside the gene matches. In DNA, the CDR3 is TGTGCCAGCAGTGAATTTGGACAGGGCAATGAGCAGTTCTTC. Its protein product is CASSEFGQGNEQFF.

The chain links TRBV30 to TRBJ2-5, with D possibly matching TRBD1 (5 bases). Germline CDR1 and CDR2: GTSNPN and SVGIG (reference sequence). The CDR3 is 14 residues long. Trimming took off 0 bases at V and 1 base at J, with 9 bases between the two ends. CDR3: CAWSVGASQETQYF. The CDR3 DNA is TGTGCCTGGAGTGTAGGGGCATCCCAAGAGACCCAGTACTTC.

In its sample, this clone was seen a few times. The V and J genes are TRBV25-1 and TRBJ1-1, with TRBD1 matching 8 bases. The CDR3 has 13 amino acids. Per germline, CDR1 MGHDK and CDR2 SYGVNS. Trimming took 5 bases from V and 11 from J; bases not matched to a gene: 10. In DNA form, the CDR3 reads TGTGCCAGCAGTAGTCCCGGGACAGGTGACGCTTTCTTT. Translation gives CASSSPGTGDAFF. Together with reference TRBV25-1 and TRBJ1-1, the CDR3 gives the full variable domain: EADIYQTPRYLVIGTGKKITLECSQTMGHDKMYWYQQDPGMELHLIHYSYGVNSTEKGDLSSESTVSRIRTEHFPLTLESARPSHTSQYLCASSSPGTGDAFFGQGTRLTVV.

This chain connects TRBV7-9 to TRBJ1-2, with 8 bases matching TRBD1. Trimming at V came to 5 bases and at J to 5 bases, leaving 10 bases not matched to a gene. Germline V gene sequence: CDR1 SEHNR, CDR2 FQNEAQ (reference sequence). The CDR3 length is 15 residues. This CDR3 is CASSLGQGGFYGYTF. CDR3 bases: TGTGCCAGCAGCCTAGGACAGGGAGGTTTTTATGGCTACACCTTC.

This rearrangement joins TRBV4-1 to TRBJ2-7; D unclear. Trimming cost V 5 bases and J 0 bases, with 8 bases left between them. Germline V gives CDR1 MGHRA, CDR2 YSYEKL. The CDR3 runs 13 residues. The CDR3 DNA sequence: TGCGCCAGCAGCGGCCAGTACTCCTACGAGCAGTACTTC. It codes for CASSGQYSYEQYF.

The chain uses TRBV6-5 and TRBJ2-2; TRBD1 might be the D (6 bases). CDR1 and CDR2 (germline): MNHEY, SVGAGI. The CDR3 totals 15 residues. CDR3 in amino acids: CAIAVDRRGAGELFF. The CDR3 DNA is TGTGCTATCGCGGTGGACAGACGTGGGGCCGGGGAGCTGTTTTTT.

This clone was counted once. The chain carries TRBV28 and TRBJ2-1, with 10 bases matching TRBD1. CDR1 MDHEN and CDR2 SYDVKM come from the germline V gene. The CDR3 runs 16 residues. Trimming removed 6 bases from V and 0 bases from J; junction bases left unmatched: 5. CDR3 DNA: TGTGCCAGCAGCTCTGGACAGGGGGTCTCCTACAATGAGCAGTTCTTC. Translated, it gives CASSSGQGVSYNEQFF.